The rows below give T cell receptor beta chains drawn from one sample of a study of shared clonotypes between healthy human individuals. The repertoire was sequenced with immunoSEQ multiplex PCR; TCRdb's copy has only in-frame clones and lacks some. The sample yields over 150,000 clones, around 63% seen once. The sequencing sample was made of memory CD4+ T cells sorted from blood. These receptors came from a man aged 25 to 40 in good health. The CDR3 runs from the conserved cysteine through the conserved F or W. A D gene is named only where the DNA matches it firmly. Clone size is given for some rows only: seen once, a few or many times, or a class if the clone is expanded.

D,J,V,size,CDR3,DNA
TRBD1,TRBJ1-3,TRBV4-3,-,CASSPGQRSGNTIYF,TGCGCCAGCAGTCCGGGACAGCGCTCTGGAAACACCATATATTTT
-,TRBJ1-1,TRBV18,-,CASSRGAYTEAFF,TGTGCCAGCTCAAGGGGGGCTTACACTGAAGCTTTCTTT
TRBD1,TRBJ2-7,TRBV7-4,-,CASSLRIRDRASYEQYF,TGTGCCAGCAGCTTACGCATCCGGGACAGGGCGTCCTACGAGCAGTACTTC
-,TRBJ2-3,TRBV18,-,CASSLGLPTDTQYF,TGTGCCAGCTCACTCGGACTTCCCACAGATACGCAGTATTTT
-,TRBJ2-2,TRBV11-2,once,CASSLGNRPETGELFF,TGTGCCAGCAGCTTGGGTAACCGACCTGAAACCGGGGAGCTGTTTTTT
TRBD2,TRBJ2-3,TRBV2,once,CASSPQTSRSTDTQYF,TGTGCCAGCAGTCCACAGACTAGCCGAAGCACAGATACGCAGTATTTT
-,TRBJ2-1,TRBV6-5,-,CASSPAEQFF,TGTGCCAGCAGTCCGGCTGAGCAGTTCTTC
-,TRBJ1-2,TRBV7-8,-,CASSRSGYYYGYTF,TGTGCCAGCAGCCGCTCGGGGTACTACTATGGCTACACCTTC
-,TRBJ2-7,TRBV7-9,-,CASSFGVALNEQYF,TGTGCCAGCAGCTTTGGCGTGGCACTTAACGAGCAGTACTTC
-,TRBJ2-1,TRBV5-1,-,CASSSTGSSYNEQFF,TGCGCCAGCAGCTCCACGGGTAGCTCCTACAATGAGCAGTTCTTC
-,TRBJ2-7,TRBV28,-,CASSLGSGGATYEQYF,TGTGCCAGCAGTTTAGGTTCAGGCGGAGCCACCTACGAGCAGTACTTC
TRBD2,TRBJ2-1,TRBV15,-,CATSETSPYNEQFF,TGTGCCACCAGCGAGACTAGCCCATACAATGAGCAGTTCTTC
-,TRBJ2-5,TRBV7-8,-,CASADAAETQYF,TGTGCCAGCGCGGACGCCGCGGAGACCCAGTACTTC
TRBD1,TRBJ1-2,TRBV19,-,CATLPRTGTNYGYTF,TGTGCCACACTACCCAGGACAGGCACTAACTATGGCTACACCTTC
-,TRBJ2-4,TRBV14,-,CASSQDNYKNIQYF,TGTGCCAGCAGCCAAGATAACTACAAAAACATTCAGTACTTC
TRBD2,TRBJ2-3,TRBV4-1,few,CASTPFGSGSALETDTQYF,TGCGCCAGCACCCCCTTTGGTAGCGGGAGTGCGCTAGAGACGGATACGCAGTATTTT
-,TRBJ2-6,TRBV5-1,-,CASSLGDSGANVLTF,TGCGCCAGCAGCTTGGGGGACTCTGGGGCCAACGTCCTGACTTTC
TRBD2,TRBJ2-2,TRBV5-1,-,CASKWREGTGELFF,TGCGCCAGTAAATGGCGGGAGGGGACCGGGGAGCTGTTTTTT
-,TRBJ1-1,TRBV9,few,CASSVADQRTEAFF,TGTGCCAGCAGCGTCGCTGACCAGAGAACTGAAGCTTTCTTT
-,TRBJ2-1,TRBV9,once,CASSVLSTGLTGNEQFF,TGTGCCAGCAGCGTTCTATCGACAGGATTGACGGGTAATGAGCAGTTCTTC
-,TRBJ2-7,TRBV4-1,-,CASSQPGALYEQYF,TGCGCCAGCAGCCAGCCTGGGGCCCTTTACGAGCAGTACTTC
-,TRBJ1-5,TRBV7-2,-,CASSPDRNQPQHF,TGTGCCAGCAGCCCGGACAGAAATCAGCCCCAGCATTTT
-,TRBJ2-7,TRBV18,-,CASSPPGLPLEQYF,TGTGCCAGCTCACCACCGGGGTTGCCTCTAGAGCAGTACTTC
-,TRBJ2-5,TRBV11-2,-,CASSRGTEETQYF,TGTGCCAGCAGCCGCGGGACGGAAGAGACCCAGTACTTC
-,TRBJ2-3,TRBV7-2,many,CASRWGGSTDTQYF,TGTGCCAGCAGGTGGGGCGGAAGCACAGATACGCAGTATTTT
-,TRBJ1-2,TRBV7-2,-,CASSLHPLDYGYTF,TGTGCCAGCAGCTTACACCCTCTTGACTATGGCTACACCTTC
-,TRBJ1-3,TRBV5-1,-,CASSLTLGSGNTIYF,TGCGCCAGCAGCTTGACACTAGGCTCTGGAAACACCATATATTTT
TRBD2,TRBJ2-1,TRBV5-1,-,CASSLGTSGRAGEQFF,TGCGCCAGCAGCTTGGGGACTAGCGGGAGGGCAGGTGAGCAGTTCTTC
-,TRBJ2-3,TRBV25-1,-,CASSAGTTSTDTQYF,TGTGCCAGCAGTGCAGGGACAACTAGCACAGATACGCAGTATTTT
TRBD2,TRBJ2-2,TRBV27,-,CASSLSPGGYTGELFF,TGTGCCAGCAGTTTATCCCCGGGGGGGTACACCGGGGAGCTGTTTTTT
TRBD1,TRBJ1-2,TRBV10-3,-,CAISESTPGQMTYGYTF,TGTGCCATCAGTGAGTCGACTCCGGGACAGATGACCTATGGCTACACCTTC
TRBD1,TRBJ1-4,TRBV9,-,CASSLRQGATNEKLFF,TGTGCCAGCAGCTTACGACAGGGGGCAACTAATGAAAAACTGTTTTTT
TRBD2,TRBJ2-7,TRBV5-1,-,CASSAWTSGDDEQYF,TGCGCCAGCAGCGCGTGGACTAGCGGGGACGACGAGCAGTACTTC
TRBD2,TRBJ2-3,TRBV5-1,once,CASSGGGRGTQYF,TGCGCCAGCAGCGGCGGGGGTCGGGGTACGCAGTATTTT
-,TRBJ2-1,TRBV7-2,once,CASSLGVNNEQFF,TGTGCCAGCAGCTTGGGGGTTAACAATGAGCAGTTCTTC
-,TRBJ2-4,TRBV7-3,once,CASSLSSTQGNIQYF,TGTGCCAGCAGCTTATCAAGCACACAGGGAAACATTCAGTACTTC
TRBD2,TRBJ2-1,TRBV6-1,-,CASSPRAGGPFF,TGTGCCAGCAGCCCGAGAGCGGGAGGGCCGTTCTTC
TRBD2,TRBJ2-7,TRBV5-6,-,CASSPGPTSGYEQYF,TGTGCCAGCAGCCCGGGTCCTACTAGCGGCTACGAGCAGTACTTC
-,TRBJ2-5,TRBV5-6,-,CASRLGPGQETQYF,TGTGCCAGCAGATTGGGGCCGGGACAAGAGACCCAGTACTTC
TRBD2,TRBJ2-5,TRBV2,few,CATASGRETQYF,TGTGCCACCGCTAGCGGGAGGGAGACCCAGTACTTC
-,TRBJ1-2,TRBV6-6,once,CASREGGTNYGYTF,TGTGCCAGCAGAGAGGGGGGAACGAACTATGGCTACACCTTC
-,TRBJ1-5,TRBV27,-,CASSLSGGQRNQPQHF,TGTGCCAGCAGTTTATCCGGAGGGCAGCGGAATCAGCCCCAGCATTTT
TRBD1,TRBJ1-2,TRBV19,-,CASSRGGKIYGYTF,TGTGCCAGTAGTCGAGGGGGCAAGATCTATGGCTACACCTTC
-,TRBJ2-5,TRBV6-5,-,CASRASVGETQYF,TGTGCCAGCAGAGCTAGCGTCGGGGAGACCCAGTACTTC
-,TRBJ1-1,TRBV5-1,-,CASMPGENTEAFF,TGCGCCAGCATGCCAGGGGAAAACACTGAAGCTTTCTTT
-,TRBJ1-2,TRBV10-3,-,CAIKPQGGYGYTF,TGTGCCATCAAGCCCCAGGGTGGTTATGGCTACACCTTC
-,TRBJ1-2,TRBV7-8,-,CASSLGAGSNYGYTF,TGTGCCAGCAGCTTAGGGGCGGGGTCTAACTATGGCTACACCTTC
-,TRBJ2-1,TRBV7-8,once,CASSHATGEQFF,TGTGCCAGCAGCCACGCGACGGGTGAGCAGTTCTTC
TRBD1,TRBJ1-2,TRBV5-1,-,CASSVDRANYGYTF,TGCGCCAGCAGCGTGGACAGGGCGAACTATGGCTACACCTTC
-,TRBJ2-2,TRBV10-1,many,CASSDRLTGELFF,TGCGCCAGCAGCGACCGGCTAACCGGGGAGCTGTTTTTT
-,TRBJ1-2,TRBV4-1,-,CASSQEGRGYTF,TGCGCCAGCAGCCAAGAGGGTCGCGGCTACACCTTC
TRBD1,TRBJ1-5,TRBV28,-,CASSGTGVWNSNQPQHF,TGTGCCAGCAGTGGGACAGGGGTTTGGAATAGCAATCAGCCCCAGCATTTT
-,TRBJ2-5,TRBV5-6,-,CASSLVGQGEETQYF,TGTGCCAGCAGCTTGGTTGGGCAGGGCGAAGAGACCCAGTACTTC
TRBD1,TRBJ2-5,TRBV27,many,CASSYRGETQYF,TGTGCCAGCAGCTACAGGGGGGAGACCCAGTACTTC
-,TRBJ2-3,TRBV7-2,-,CASSLVGGRTTDTQYF,TGTGCCAGCAGCTTAGTGGGGGGACGGACCACAGATACGCAGTATTTT
-,TRBJ1-5,TRBV1,-,CTSSQDYREGCGNNQPQHF,TGCACCAGCAGCCAAGATTACAGGGAGGGTTGCGGAAACAATCAGCCCCAGCATTTT
TRBD2,TRBJ2-5,TRBV7-3,-,CASSTGLAAGQETQYF,TGTGCCAGCAGTACGGGACTAGCGGCCGGCCAAGAGACCCAGTACTTC
-,TRBJ1-2,TRBV4-1,many,CASSQVGAGANYGYTF,TGCGCCAGCAGCCAAGTTGGCGCTGGGGCTAACTATGGCTACACCTTC
-,TRBJ2-3,TRBV7-2,-,CASSMKWRDRTDTQYF,TGTGCCAGCAGCATGAAGTGGCGGGACCGCACAGATACGCAGTATTTT